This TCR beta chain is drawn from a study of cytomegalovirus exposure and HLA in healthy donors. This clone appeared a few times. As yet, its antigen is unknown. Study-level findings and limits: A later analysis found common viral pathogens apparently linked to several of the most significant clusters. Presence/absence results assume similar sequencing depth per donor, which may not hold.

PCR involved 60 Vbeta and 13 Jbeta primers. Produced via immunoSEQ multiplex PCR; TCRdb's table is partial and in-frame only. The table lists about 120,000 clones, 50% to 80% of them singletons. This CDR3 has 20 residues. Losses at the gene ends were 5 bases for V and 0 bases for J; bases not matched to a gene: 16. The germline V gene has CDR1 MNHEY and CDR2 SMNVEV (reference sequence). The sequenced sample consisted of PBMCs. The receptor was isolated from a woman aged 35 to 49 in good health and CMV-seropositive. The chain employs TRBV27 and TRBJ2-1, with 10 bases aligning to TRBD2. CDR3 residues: CASSPLGLLAGESSYNEQFF. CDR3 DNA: TGTGCCAGCAGTCCCCTAGGTTTGCTAGCGGGGGAAAGCTCCTACAATGAGCAGTTCTTC.